The TCR beta chain described here comes from a study of blood T cell repertoires in COVID-19. Study-wide context: Specimens from acute and convalescent COVID-19 originated in the United States, Italy and Spain. From T cells, B-cell-depleted T cells, or PBMCs came the material, which was cDNA or gDNA.

In this sample, this clone turned up a few times. The ends lost 0 bases at V and 2 bases at J; junction bases unmatched: 5. Per the germline V gene, CDR1 is MGHRA and CDR2 is YSYEKL. The CDR3 runs 16 residues. This table comes from immunoSEQ multiplex PCR, and its TCRdb copy is limited to in-frame clones, with some not included. The repertoire holds over 200,000 clones, with around 87% as singletons. The chain uses TRBV4-1 and TRBJ2-3, with TRBD2 identical over 7 bases. The sequence derives from a woman in her fifties or sixties with acute or convalescent COVID-19. Sample: peripheral blood. The CDR3 region has the DNA TGCGCCAGCAGCCAAGAAGCGGGGCAATCCACAGATACGCAGTATTTT. Translated, it gives CASSQEAGQSTDTQYF.